These T cell receptor beta chains were read from a single sample in a study of regulatory T cells in long-lasting Graves disease. TCRdb used MiXCR to reprocess the multiplex PCR reads, holding one entry per CDR3 protein. The sample shows about 620,000 distinct CDR3 sequences, roughly 15% of them seen only once. These same records also appear under a second study, on T cells in Graves' hyperthyroidism and ophthalmopathy.

The sample consisted of peripheral blood mononuclear cells (PBMCs), taken at new diagnosis, from a patient treated with antithyroid drugs. The origin of the receptors is a woman aged 25 to 45 with Graves disease. Each CDR3 is given with its conserved first and last residue. D genes are given only for firm matches. Clone size, where shown, is once, few, many, or a class for clones that have expanded.

len	d_gene	abundance	v_gene	j_gene	CDR3aa	CDR3nt
14	.	few	TRBV19	TRBJ2-2	CASSSVQNTGELFF	TGTGCCAGTAGTAGTGTACAAAACACCGGGGAGCTGTTTTTT
15	TRBD1	.	TRBV5-1	TRBJ2-1	CASSLEQGAPNEQFF	TGCGCCAGCAGCTTGGAACAGGGGGCTCCCAATGAGCAGTTCTTC
19	.	many	TRBV11-2	TRBJ1-2	CASSPVAAASPGGVNGYTF	TGTGCCAGCAGCCCAGTCGCCGCAGCCTCCCCCGGTGGGGTAAATGGCTACACCTTC
17	.	.	TRBV4-2	TRBJ2-3	CASSQDPRTFITDTQYF	TGTGCCAGCAGCCAAGATCCCCGGACTTTTATCACAGATACGCAGTATTTT
13	.	many	TRBV5-1	TRBJ2-5	CASSFQAEETQYF	TGCGCCAGCAGCTTCCAAGCGGAAGAGACCCAGTACTTC
14	.	many	TRBV7-3	TRBJ2-3	CATLGRRDTDTQYF	TGTGCCACCCTCGGGAGACGCGACACAGATACGCAGTATTTT
16	.	few	TRBV3-1	TRBJ2-2	CASSQVLASSTGELFF	TGTGCCAGCAGCCAAGTCTTGGCGTCGAGCACCGGGGAGCTGTTTTTT
14	.	many	TRBV28	TRBJ1-2	CASSFVGGVEGYTF	TGTGCCAGCAGTTTCGTAGGCGGGGTAGAGGGCTACACCTTC
17	.	many	TRBV11-2	TRBJ2-1	CASSSLVGAGDHNEQFF	TGTGCCAGCAGCTCTTTGGTGGGGGCGGGGGACCACAATGAGCAGTTCTTC
12	.	few	TRBV7-2	TRBJ2-4	CASSRITGPLHF	TGTGCCAGCAGCCGAATTACGGGGCCTCTTCACTTC
13	.	.	TRBV30	TRBJ1-2	CAWSVLTGNGYTF	TGTGCCTGGAGTGTCCTCACAGGGAATGGCTACACCTTC
13	TRBD1	many	TRBV28	TRBJ2-3	CAGNRGAADTQYF	TGTGCCGGAAACAGGGGGGCGGCAGATACGCAGTATTTT
14	.	.	TRBV3-1	TRBJ1-6	CASSQDRRLSPLHF	TGTGCCAGCAGCCAAGACAGGCGGTTATCACCCCTCCACTTT
16	TRBD1	many	TRBV12-3/TRBV12-4	TRBJ2-6	CATQRTGDKRPNVLTF	TGTGCCACTCAGAGGACAGGGGATAAGCGGCCCAACGTCCTGACTTTC
13	.	many	TRBV2	TRBJ2-5	CASSGGRGETQYF	TGTGCCAGCAGTGGTGGGCGAGGGGAGACCCAGTACTTC
15	TRBD1	.	TRBV5-6	TRBJ2-7	CASSLWGDRGYEQYF	TGTGCCAGCAGCTTGTGGGGGGACAGGGGTTACGAGCAGTACTTC
14	.	.	TRBV27	TRBJ2-1	CASNTRNSYNEQFF	TGTGCCAGCAATACCCGGAACTCCTACAATGAGCAGTTCTTC
15	.	many	TRBV7-2	TRBJ2-3	CASSLGRIGTDTQYF	TGTGCCAGCAGCTTAGGCCGGATTGGCACAGATACGCAGTATTTT
16	TRBD1	many	TRBV7-8	TRBJ1-5	CASSLSQGGKAQPQHF	TGTGCCAGCAGCTTATCCCAAGGGGGCAAGGCTCAGCCCCAGCATTTT
19	TRBD2	many	TRBV10-1	TRBJ2-7	CASSERIPGLAGLTYEQYF	TGCGCCAGCAGTGAGAGAATTCCGGGACTAGCGGGATTGACCTACGAGCAGTACTTC
15	.	many	TRBV2	TRBJ1-5	CASSDLDGYNQPQHF	TGTGCCAGCAGTGACTTAGACGGATACAATCAGCCCCAGCATTTT
14	.	.	TRBV7-2	TRBJ2-7	CASSFVAGTYEQYF	TGTGCCAGCAGCTTCGTCGCAGGGACCTACGAGCAGTACTTC
18	TRBD2	.	TRBV20-1	TRBJ2-2	CSARDILAGPTNTGELFF	TGCAGTGCTAGAGATATCCTAGCGGGACCAACGAACACCGGGGAGCTGTTTTTT
14	.	few	TRBV7-9	TRBJ2-1	CASSLVGENNEQFF	TGTGCCAGCAGCTTAGTCGGGGAAAACAATGAGCAGTTCTTC
15	.	few	TRBV6-1	TRBJ1-2	CASSPKSQGGLGYTF	TGTGCCAGCAGTCCGAAATCCCAGGGAGGTCTTGGCTACACCTTC
12	TRBD2	.	TRBV10-3	TRBJ2-7	CATGRGLQEQYF	TGTGCCACGGGGAGGGGTCTGCAAGAGCAGTACTTC
15	.	.	TRBV24-1	TRBJ2-3	CATSDQMSSTDTQYF	TGTGCCACCAGTGACCAGATGTCTAGCACAGATACGCAGTATTTT
14	.	.	TRBV7-2	TRBJ1-6	CASRTDSFYSPLHF	TGTGCCAGCAGAACAGACTCCTTCTATTCACCCCTCCACTTT
13	.	many	TRBV7-2	TRBJ1-2	CASSLEAGYGYTF	TGTGCCAGCAGCTTAGAAGCAGGCTATGGCTACACCTTC
14	.	many	TRBV12-3/TRBV12-4	TRBJ2-1	CASSLMGVGNEQFF	TGTGCCAGCAGTTTAATGGGGGTCGGGAATGAGCAGTTCTTC
13	.	many	TRBV30	TRBJ2-1	CAWSVLSGSILFF	TGTGCCTGGAGTGTACTGTCGGGAAGTATTCTGTTCTTC
15	TRBD2	.	TRBV9	TRBJ2-1	CASSVDGLAGVEQFF	TGTGCCAGCAGCGTAGACGGACTAGCGGGAGTCGAGCAGTTCTTC
12	.	.	TRBV10-3	TRBJ1-4	CAISELAEKLFF	TGTGCCATCTCAGAACTAGCTGAAAAACTGTTTTTT
15	.	.	TRBV9	TRBJ1-2	CASSVAGSSFYGYTF	TGTGCCAGCAGCGTAGCTGGGAGCTCCTTCTATGGCTACACCTTC
22	TRBD2	many	TRBV11-2	TRBJ2-7	CASSLGLLGRSTGTSRPYEQYF	TGTGCCAGCAGCTTAGGTCTGCTCGGGCGGAGTACCGGGACTAGCCGACCCTACGAGCAGTACTTC
12	TRBD1	.	TRBV2	TRBJ2-7	CARRTGGYEQYF	TGTGCCAGAAGGACAGGGGGCTACGAGCAGTACTTC
16	TRBD1	many	TRBV5-1	TRBJ1-4	CASSVGENRGNEKLFF	TGCGCCAGCAGCGTCGGAGAGAACAGGGGGAATGAAAAACTGTTTTTT
13	.	.	TRBV4-1	TRBJ1-5	CASSPQEDQPQHF	TGCGCCAGCAGCCCACAGGAGGATCAGCCCCAGCATTTT
15	TRBD1	few	TRBV10-3	TRBJ1-1	CAISAVGQGGTEAFF	TGTGCCATCAGCGCTGTAGGGCAGGGGGGCACTGAAGCTTTCTTT
17	TRBD1	.	TRBV4-1	TRBJ1-6	CASSQAVQGSYNSPLHF	TGCGCCAGCAGCCAGGCCGTACAGGGGTCCTATAATTCACCCCTCCACTTT
14	.	many	TRBV11-2	TRBJ2-7	CASSLGLRGGEQYF	TGTGCCAGCAGCTTAGGGTTGCGAGGGGGCGAGCAGTACTTC
15	.	many	TRBV14	TRBJ2-2	CASSQDMANTGELFF	TGTGCCAGCAGCCAAGATATGGCGAACACCGGGGAGCTGTTTTTT
12	TRBD1	.	TRBV25-1	TRBJ1-1	CASLDRVSEAFF	TGTGCCAGCCTCGACAGGGTCAGTGAAGCTTTCTTT
14	TRBD1	.	TRBV5-1	TRBJ2-1	CASSPGTDDNEQFF	TGCGCCAGCAGCCCCGGGACAGATGACAATGAGCAGTTCTTC
13	.	.	TRBV24-1	TRBJ2-5	CATSDSDKETQYF	TGTGCCACCAGTGATTCGGACAAAGAGACCCAGTACTTC
16	.	few	TRBV24-1	TRBJ2-1	CATSDLMRSSYNEQFF	TGTGCCACCAGTGATTTGATGAGGAGCTCCTACAATGAGCAGTTCTTC
17	TRBD2	.	TRBV3-1	TRBJ2-1	CASSQLITSGSGHEQFF	TGTGCCAGCAGCCAACTCATAACTAGCGGGAGTGGGCATGAGCAGTTCTTC
13	.	.	TRBV7-3	TRBJ1-1	CASSLTVGAEAFF	TGTGCCAGCAGCTTAACGGTGGGGGCTGAAGCTTTCTTT
14	.	.	TRBV19	TRBJ2-3	CASSIETPRDTQYF	TGTGCCAGTAGTATAGAAACCCCAAGGGATACGCAGTATTTT
15	.	many	TRBV6-1	TRBJ1-4	CASSEIRPPNEKLFF	TGTGCCAGCAGTGAAATTAGGCCTCCTAATGAAAAACTGTTTTTT
13	.	.	TRBV29-1	TRBJ1-4	CSVEAGAGEKLFF	TGCAGCGTTGAGGCTGGGGCTGGCGAAAAACTGTTTTTT
16	.	many	TRBV19	TRBJ1-1	CASSISQGRMNTEAFF	TGTGCCAGTAGTATAAGCCAGGGGAGGATGAACACTGAAGCTTTCTTT
14	.	many	TRBV27	TRBJ1-1	CASTTSGASTEAFF	TGTGCCAGCACGACGTCGGGGGCGAGCACTGAAGCTTTCTTT
13	.	few	TRBV30	TRBJ1-2	CAWSSGGSRGYTF	TGTGCCTGGAGCTCGGGGGGCTCGAGAGGCTACACCTTC
15	TRBD1	many	TRBV2	TRBJ1-4	CASGTGSPTNEKLFF	TGTGCCAGCGGGACAGGCAGTCCGACTAATGAAAAACTGTTTTTT
15	.	few	TRBV24-1	TRBJ2-7	CATSASLTHPGEQYF	TGTGCCACCAGTGCCTCACTGACTCACCCGGGGGAGCAGTACTTC
14	.	many	TRBV28	TRBJ1-5	CASKGGFGNQPQHF	TGTGCCAGCAAGGGGGGATTCGGGAATCAGCCCCAGCATTTT
16	.	few	TRBV7-9	TRBJ2-1	CASSLSVLVAYNEQFF	TGTGCCAGCAGCTTAAGTGTTCTGGTCGCCTACAATGAGCAGTTCTTC
14	TRBD1	.	TRBV5-1	TRBJ2-3	CASSRGQRTDTQYF	TGCGCCAGCAGCCGGGGACAGAGAACAGATACGCAGTATTTT